Listed below are T cell receptor beta chains from one sample, sequenced in a study of cytomegalovirus exposure and HLA in healthy donors. Generated by immunoSEQ multiplex PCR, the TCRdb table keeps only in-frame clones and is missing some. This repertoire includes 200,000 to 250,000 clones. Material: PBMCs. The receptors come from a girl aged 2 to 9 in good health and CMV-seropositive. Each CDR3 is given with its conserved first and last residue. The D gene is left open where the match is weak.

v_call	j_call	d_call	cdr3_aa	cdr3_nt
TRBV28	TRBJ1-1	-	CASSAGVVNTEAFF	TGTGCCAGCAGTGCAGGGGTGGTGAACACTGAAGCTTTCTTT
TRBV7-9	TRBJ2-4	TRBD1	CASSLVTGAKNIQYF	TGTGCCAGCAGCTTAGTGACAGGGGCCAAAAACATTCAGTACTTC
TRBV19	TRBJ1-5	-	CASSIEQFNQPQHF	TGTGCCAGTAGTATAGAACAGTTCAATCAGCCCCAGCATTTT
TRBV27	TRBJ2-7	TRBD2	CATRRQLAGVYEQYF	TGTGCCACCCGGAGGCAGCTAGCGGGAGTATACGAGCAGTACTTC
TRBV15	TRBJ1-5	-	CATSRGAGFQPQHF	TGTGCCACCAGCAGAGGGGCAGGGTTTCAGCCCCAGCATTTT
TRBV25-1	TRBJ1-1	-	CASSESSTEAFEAFF	TGTGCCAGCAGTGAGTCATCGACAGAAGCATTTGAAGCTTTCTTT
TRBV5-1	TRBJ2-3	-	CASSLSGSTDTQYF	TGCGCCAGCAGTCTCAGCGGGAGCACAGATACGCAGTATTTT
TRBV5-1	TRBJ2-7	-	CASSLVDYTYEQYF	TGCGCCAGCAGCTTGGTTGACTACACCTACGAGCAGTACTTC
TRBV29-1	TRBJ1-5	-	CSVGLGAGNQPQHF	TGCAGCGTTGGGTTAGGGGCGGGGAATCAGCCCCAGCATTTT
TRBV30	TRBJ2-1	-	CAWTATGIPYNEQFF	TGTGCCTGGACCGCGACAGGCATTCCCTACAATGAGCAGTTCTTC
TRBV9	TRBJ2-2	-	CASSVSHTGELFF	TGTGCCAGCAGCGTTAGTCACACCGGGGAGCTGTTTTTT
TRBV7-8	TRBJ2-1	-	CASSLPKGIWESEQFF	TGTGCCAGCAGCTTACCAAAGGGGATATGGGAAAGTGAGCAGTTCTTC
TRBV28	TRBJ2-1	-	CASKQGISYNEQFF	TGTGCCAGCAAACAGGGAATCTCCTACAATGAGCAGTTCTTC
TRBV28	TRBJ2-7	TRBD1	CASTPGQSYEQYF	TGTGCCAGCACCCCGGGACAGAGCTACGAGCAGTACTTC
TRBV20-1	TRBJ2-1	-	CSAGWRNEQFF	TGCAGCGCAGGGTGGCGCAATGAGCAGTTCTTC
TRBV5-1	TRBJ2-1	-	CASSLVGTPPNEQFF	TGCGCCAGCAGCTTGGTCGGGACTCCTCCGAATGAGCAGTTCTTC
TRBV7-9	TRBJ1-2	-	CASSPIQWGGYGYTF	TGTGCCAGCAGCCCAATTCAATGGGGGGGCTATGGCTACACCTTC
TRBV6-5	TRBJ2-5	TRBD1	CASSQDRGRGETQYF	TGTGCCAGCAGCCAAGACAGGGGCAGGGGGGAGACCCAGTACTTC
TRBV10-2	TRBJ1-4	-	CASSGPQGRANEKLFF	TGCGCCAGCAGTGGTCCGCAGGGAAGAGCTAATGAAAAACTGTTTTTT
TRBV18	TRBJ2-7	TRBD1	CASSPRGQGGLEQYF	TGTGCCAGCTCACCACGGGGACAGGGGGGTCTCGAGCAGTACTTC
TRBV19	TRBJ2-7	TRBD2	CASSMGLAGGSSYEQYF	TGTGCCAGTAGTATGGGACTAGCGGGAGGCAGCTCCTACGAGCAGTACTTC
TRBV6-5	TRBJ1-2	TRBD1	CASSYSRDRGWLF	TGTGCCAGCAGTTACTCCCGGGACAGGGGGTGGCTCTTC
TRBV27	TRBJ1-2	-	CASRGQGTYGYTF	TGTGCCAGCAGAGGGCAGGGTACCTATGGCTACACCTTC
TRBV6-5	TRBJ1-2	-	CASTSTSKGVYGYTF	TGTGCCAGCACCTCGACCTCGAAGGGGGTCTATGGCTACACCTTC
TRBV7-8	TRBJ1-5	-	CASSLAGTGDQPQHF	TGTGCCAGCAGCTTAGCCGGGACGGGAGATCAGCCCCAGCATTTT
TRBV11-2	TRBJ1-2	-	CASSLAVNYGYTF	TGTGCCAGCAGCTTAGCAGTTAACTATGGCTACACCTTC
TRBV5-3	TRBJ2-7	-	CARTPRRWPYEQYF	TGTGCCAGAACCCCTAGGAGGTGGCCCTACGAGCAGTACTTC
TRBV4-2	TRBJ2-3	TRBD2	CASSQLLGLAGGPDTQYF	TGTGCCAGCAGCCAACTTTTGGGACTAGCGGGAGGGCCTGATACGCAGTATTTT
TRBV5-1	TRBJ2-7	TRBD2	CASSSGTSGYEQYF	TGCGCCAGCAGCTCCGGGACTAGCGGTTACGAGCAGTACTTC
TRBV13	TRBJ2-3	TRBD2	CASSLVLAGVSDTQYF	TGTGCCAGCAGCTTAGTGCTAGCGGGAGTGTCAGATACGCAGTATTTT
TRBV27	TRBJ2-7	TRBD2	CASSFASGSYEQYF	TGTGCCAGCAGTTTCGCTAGCGGGAGCTACGAGCAGTACTTC
TRBV19	TRBJ2-6	-	CASNAYRSGANVLTF	TGTGCCAGTAACGCCTACCGCTCTGGGGCCAACGTCCTGACTTTC
TRBV5-1	TRBJ2-2	TRBD2	CASSPGLAGAGELFF	TGCGCCAGCAGCCCTGGACTAGCGGGCGCCGGGGAGCTGTTTTTT
TRBV27	TRBJ1-2	-	CASSLSPGNLYGYTF	TGTGCCAGCAGTTTATCCCCAGGAAACCTATATGGCTACACCTTC